A single sample is the source of the 18 T cell receptor beta chains below, sequenced in a study of blood T cell repertoires in COVID-19. Produced via immunoSEQ multiplex PCR; TCRdb's table is partial and in-frame only. This repertoire shows 90,000 to 120,000 clones, 87% found once; its top ten account for 15%. Sequenced sample: peripheral blood. These receptors were taken from a man aged 50-59 years with acute or convalescent COVID-19.

V is TRBV5-1 and J is TRBJ2-7, with 8 bases that match TRBD2. There are 15 residues in the CDR3. Germline V gene sequence: CDR1 SGHRS, CDR2 YFSETQ. V shed 4 bases, J shed 2 bases, and the junction held 8 bases outside the gene matches. CDR3 nucleotides: TGCGCCAGCAGCCCGATAGGACTAGCCGCCTACGAGCAGTACTTC. This sequence encodes CASSPIGLAAYEQYF.

V is TRBV9 and J is TRBJ2-7; 7 bases agree with TRBD1. Germline lookup yields CDR1 SGDLS and CDR2 YYNGEE. V lost 4 bases to trimming and J lost 5 bases; unmatched junction nucleotides: 3. The CDR3 spans 12 residues. CDR3 region: CASSPQGNEQYF. The DNA of the CDR3 is TGTGCCAGCAGCCCACAGGGGAACGAGCAGTACTTC.

The chain carries TRBV24-1 and TRBJ2-5; 11 bases agree with TRBD1. Trimming cost V 4 bases and J 4 bases; bases outside gene matches: 13. CDR3 length: 18 amino acids. Per the germline V gene, CDR1 is KGHDR and CDR2 is SFDVKD. In DNA, the CDR3 is TGTGCCACCAGTGACCAAGAATTTGGACAGGGGGCGCGAGAGACCCAGTACTTC. This codes for CATSDQEFGQGARETQYF.

V and J are TRBV6-4 and TRBJ2-1, with D tentatively TRBD1 (5 bases). Germline loops: CDR1 MRHNA, CDR2 SNTAGT. V dropped 9 bases and J dropped 1 base, with 13 bases sitting between them. The CDR3 contains 14 residues. Written as DNA, the CDR3 is TGTGCCAGACCCCGGCAGGGTTCCTACAATGAGCAGTTCTTC. Its translation is CARPRQGSYNEQFF.

This rearrangement joins TRBV2 to TRBJ2-7; TRBD2 aligns across 7 bases. Unmatched junction bases numbered 3, after V lost 5 bases and J lost 2 bases. The CDR3 is made up of 13 amino acids. Germline V gene data show CDR1 as SNHLY and CDR2 as FYNNEI. Here the CDR3 reads CASSLADPYEQYF. The CDR3 nucleotides are TGTGCCAGCAGTCTAGCGGATCCCTACGAGCAGTACTTC.

V usage is TRBV29-1 and J usage is TRBJ1-2, with unresolved D. The CDR3 has 11 residues. V was trimmed by 4 bases and J by 3 bases, leaving 6 bases between them. The germline V gene encodes CDR1 SQVTM and CDR2 ANQGSEA. The DNA of the CDR3 is TGCAGCGTTGCCGGGGACTATGGCTACACCTTC. Translated, it gives CSVAGDYGYTF. Based on the CDR3 plus reference TRBV29-1 and TRBJ1-2, the full variable domain is SAVISQKPSRDICQRGTSLTIQCQVDSQVTMMFWYRQQPGQSLTLIATANQGSEATYESGFVIDKFPISRPNLTFSTLTVSNMSPEDSSIYLCSVAGDYGYTFGSGTRLTVV.

The table lists this clone with a few counts. This chain connects TRBV5-1 to TRBJ1-4; 8 bases agree with TRBD1. CDR1 SGHRS and CDR2 YFSETQ come from the germline V gene. The ends lost 3 bases at V and 3 bases at J; junction bases unmatched: 7. The CDR3 totals 16 residues. CDR3 protein: CASSSQGAKANEKLFF. The CDR3 DNA reads as TGCGCCAGCAGCTCGCAGGGGGCTAAAGCTAATGAAAAACTGTTTTTT.

This clone was seen only a few times. The CDR3 region has the DNA TGCGCCAGCAGCTCGACAGGGAATCAGCCCCAGCATTTT. Translation: CASSSTGNQPQHF. J is TRBJ1-5 and V is TRBV5-1; 7 bases align to TRBD1. Germline V gene data show CDR1 as SGHRS and CDR2 as YFSETQ. V shed 3 bases and J 4 bases; nucleotides not matched to a gene: 1. This CDR3 is built from 13 residues.

The chain is built from TRBV4-1 and TRBJ2-2; D is possibly TRBD2 (6 bases). This CDR3 has 19 amino acids. Trimming cost V 0 bases and J 0 bases, with 17 bases left between them. Germline V gene data show CDR1 as MGHRA and CDR2 as YSYEKL. The CDR3 is CASSQEDGSGTSNTGELFF. The CDR3 coding sequence is TGCGCCAGCAGCCAAGAAGATGGGTCCGGGACTTCGAACACCGGGGAGCTGTTTTTT.

The chain recombines TRBV9 with TRBJ2-3, with D possibly matching TRBD2 (8 bases). The germline gives CDR1 SGDLS, CDR2 YYNGEE. The CDR3 consists of 15 residues. Trimming cost V 4 bases and J 2 bases, with 14 bases left between them. The CDR3 reads CASSSSGTDTDTQYF. The CDR3 region has the DNA TGTGCCAGCAGCAGTAGCGGGACAGACACAGATACGCAGTATTTT.

This clone occurred a few times. Distinct nucleotide sequences in the sample also encode this CDR3. V and J are TRBV28 and TRBJ2-7; D is unclear. Looked up from germline, CDR1 is MDHEN and CDR2 is SYDVKM. The CDR3 runs 12 residues. Trimming pared 3 bases from V and 0 bases from J, leaving 3 bases between. The CDR3 protein is CASSFSSYEQYF. The CDR3 DNA follows: TGTGCCAGCAGTTTCTCCTCCTACGAGCAGTACTTC.

This chain's CDR3 is CASSLEAGGTGELFF. DNA of the CDR3: TGTGCCAGCAGCTTAGAGGCGGGAGGTACCGGGGAGCTGTTTTTT. The gene calls are TRBV7-6 and TRBJ2-2; 8 nucleotides line up with TRBD2. Unmatched junction bases numbered 3, after V lost 1 base and J lost 5 bases. From germline, CDR1 is SGHVS and CDR2 FNYEAQ. The CDR3 has 15 amino acids.

V is TRBV5-6 and J is TRBJ2-1; perhaps TRBD2 as D (5 bases). This CDR3 is 18 amino acids long. From germline, CDR1 is SGHDT and CDR2 YYEEEE. Trimming took off 0 bases at V and 5 bases at J, with 21 bases between the two ends. CDR3 residues: CASSLGILKEEADNEQFF. CDR3 DNA: TGTGCCAGCAGCTTGGGGATCCTGAAGGAGGAAGCGGACAATGAGCAGTTCTTC.

The V gene is TRBV19, the J gene TRBJ1-2; 10 nucleotides match TRBD1. The germline V gene encodes CDR1 LNHDA and CDR2 SQIVND (reference sequence). This CDR3 is built from 14 residues. V trimming: 4 bases; J trimming: 4 bases; junction bases outside the gene matches: 3. This CDR3 is CASSRDRGGYGYTF. Here the CDR3 DNA reads TGTGCCAGTAGTAGGGACAGGGGCGGCTATGGCTACACCTTC. The full variable domain, with the rest looked up from reference TRBV19 and TRBJ1-2, is DGGITQSPKYLFRKEGQNVTLSCEQNLNHDAMYWYRQDPGQGLRLIYYSQIVNDFQKGDIAEGYSVSREKKESFPLTVTSAQKNPTAFYLCASSRDRGGYGYTFGSGTRLTVV.

The chain couples TRBV25-1 to TRBJ1-1; the D gene is possibly TRBD1 (6 bases). The germline V gene encodes CDR1 MGHDK and CDR2 SYGVNS. The CDR3 loop spans 15 amino acids. Trimming shortened V by 1 base and J by 5 bases, and 14 bases separated the two germline ends. CDR3 loop: CASSELGGGWTEAFF. The DNA of the CDR3 is TGTGCCAGCAGTGAATTGGGAGGGGGATGGACTGAAGCTTTCTTT.

This chain uses TRBV28 with TRBJ1-2; 8 bases are shared with TRBD1. Germline-derived CDR1 and CDR2 are MDHEN and SYDVKM. The length of the CDR3 is 14 residues. Losses at the gene ends were 6 bases for V and 6 bases for J; bases not matched to a gene: 9. The CDR3 loop reads CASSRTGLVNGYTF. For the CDR3, the DNA is TGTGCCAGCAGCCGGACAGGGTTGGTTAATGGCTACACCTTC.

The J gene is TRBJ1-6, the V gene TRBV28; 9 nucleotides match TRBD1. The CDR3 extends over 15 amino acids. With V trimmed by 5 bases and J by 9 bases, 8 bases remained unmatched. The germline gives CDR1 MDHEN, CDR2 SYDVKM. The CDR3 nucleotides are TGTGCCAGCAGTCTACGGACAGGGGTTAGTTCACCCCTCCACTTT. Residues: CASSLRTGVSSPLHF.

DNA of the CDR3: TGTGCTAGTGGTTTACCGGGACTGGACACAGATACGCAGTATTTT. It specifies CASGLPGLDTDTQYF. The rearrangement joins TRBV12-5 to TRBJ2-3; D possibly corresponds to TRBD2 (6 bases). V was shortened by 3 bases and J by 2 bases, with 12 bases between the two germline ends. The CDR3 contains 15 residues. Germline-derived CDR1 and CDR2 are LGHNT and FRNRAP.